This section outlines one T cell receptor (beta chain) sequence together with its context. There is no known antigen for this receptor. Base-call qualities are not available, and no considerably larger clone is one nucleotide away. The V end loses 1 base and the J end loses 4 bases, and a stretch of 7 bases separates them. Reading from cysteine to phenylalanine, the CDR3 counts 13 amino acids. Kept here is only the CDR3 DNA, which spans 39 bases and is read in frame from base 1. Sequences SEHNR (CDR1) and FQNEAQ (CDR2) are obtained from the germline V gene (reference sequence). The record originates from a study of blood T cell repertoires in COVID-19 (TCRdb year 2020). About the full investigation: Collaborator samples came from the United States, Italy and Spain and covered acute and convalescent phases of COVID-19. The material from the prospective study consisted of cDNA or gDNA derived from T cells, B-cell-depleted T cells, or PBMCs. The dataset comprised deeply sampled blood TCRbeta repertoires from subjects exposed to, actively infected with, or recovered from COVID-19. The samples were drawn from the first 160 participants of the ongoing ImmuneRACE study and from 1,254 subjects provided by 6 global collaborators. Sample metadata almost always included a de-identified subject ID, COVID-19 status, age in years and sex. The repertoires were released in a freely available public database intended as a resource for research on the immune response to SARS-CoV-2. HLA class I and class II types, where available, came from metadata supplied by the sample provider rather than from assay-based typing.

The immunoSEQ Assay, a bias-controlled multiplex PCR, was used to amplify TCRbeta CDR3 regions from genomic DNA. Per the original workflow: Nucleated cell counts per sample were estimated from amplification of reference gene primers within the assay. To quantify the absolute abundance of each unique TCRbeta CDR3 rearrangement, sequence reads were collapsed and filtered. For each sample, productive Simpson clonality was calculated by taking the square root of Simpson's diversity index across productive rearrangements. Not all clones reach the TCRdb copy of this immuneACCESS table, which keeps in-frame sequences only. Checked studies attribute under half of the gap to unresolved V genes and leave the rest unexplained. V, J and clone size reflect that table, while D and trimming were determined from the DNA. The sample profile shows about 230,000 clones; 85% to 90% of them were found once. The leading ten clones occupy roughly 12% of the sample.

Beyond this particular receptor, the publication reports: The quantity of clinical and demographic metadata differed by source and by participant and was supplied without curation.

One collaborating source in Seattle enrolled patients while the patients were actively infected and followed the patients over time throughout the course of disease. Each collaborating institution followed its own protocols to collect whole blood in K2EDTA tubes. For TCRbeta analysis, collaborators shipped samples as frozen whole blood, isolated PBMCs, or DNA extracted from either of those sample types. The sequence joins TRBV7-9 to TRBJ1-1; the D gene identity is not certain. The TCR comes from a man over 45 with COVID-19, enrolled during active disease. Sequenced input: peripheral blood. The CDR3 loop reads CASSLGTVTEAFF. The nucleotides read TGTGCCAGCAGCTTAGGTACGGTCACTGAAGCTTTCTTT.